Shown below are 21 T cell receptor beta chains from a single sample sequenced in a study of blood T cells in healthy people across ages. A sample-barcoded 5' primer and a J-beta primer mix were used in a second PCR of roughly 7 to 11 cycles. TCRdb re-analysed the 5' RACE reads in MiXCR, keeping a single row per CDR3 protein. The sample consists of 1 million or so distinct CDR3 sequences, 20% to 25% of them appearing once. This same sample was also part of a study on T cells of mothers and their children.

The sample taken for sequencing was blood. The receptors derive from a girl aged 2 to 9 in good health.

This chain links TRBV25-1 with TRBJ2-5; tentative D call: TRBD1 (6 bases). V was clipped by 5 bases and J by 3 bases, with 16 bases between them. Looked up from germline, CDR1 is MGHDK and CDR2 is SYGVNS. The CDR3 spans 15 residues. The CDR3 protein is CASSPPGAGEETQYF. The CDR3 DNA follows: TGTGCCAGCAGTCCCCCAGGGGCAGGCGAAGAGACCCAGTACTTC.

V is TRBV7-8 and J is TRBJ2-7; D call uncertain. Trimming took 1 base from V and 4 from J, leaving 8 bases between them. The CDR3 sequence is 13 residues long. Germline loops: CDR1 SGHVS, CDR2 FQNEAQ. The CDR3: CASSLDSDYEQYF. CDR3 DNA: TGTGCCAGCAGCTTAGATTCAGATTACGAGCAGTACTTC.

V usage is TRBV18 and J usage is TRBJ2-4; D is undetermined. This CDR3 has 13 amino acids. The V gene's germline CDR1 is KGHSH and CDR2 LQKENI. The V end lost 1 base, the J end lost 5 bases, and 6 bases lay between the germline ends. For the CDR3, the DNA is TGTGCCAGCTCACCACGGAGCGAAAACATTCAGTACTTC. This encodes CASSPRSENIQYF. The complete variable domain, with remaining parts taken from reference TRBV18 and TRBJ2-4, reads NAGVMQNPRHLVRRRGQEARLRCSPMKGHSHVYWYRQLPEEGLKFMVYLQKENIIDESGMPKERFSAEFPKEGPSILRIQQVVRGDSAAYFCASSPRSENIQYFGAGTRLSVL.

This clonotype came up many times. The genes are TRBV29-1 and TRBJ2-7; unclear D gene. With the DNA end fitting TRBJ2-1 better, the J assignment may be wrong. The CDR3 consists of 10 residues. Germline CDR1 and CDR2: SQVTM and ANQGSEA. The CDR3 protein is CSVDNNEQFF. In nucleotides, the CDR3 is TGCAGCGTTGATAACAATGAGCAGTTCTTC.

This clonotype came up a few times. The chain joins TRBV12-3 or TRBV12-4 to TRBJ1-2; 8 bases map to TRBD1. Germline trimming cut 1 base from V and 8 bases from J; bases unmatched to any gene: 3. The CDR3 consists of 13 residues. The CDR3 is CASSLGQGQGYTF. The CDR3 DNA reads TGTGCCAGCAGTTTAGGACAGGGGCAGGGCTACACCTTC.

CDR3 in amino acids: CATPGQSTDTQYF. The CDR3 bases are TGTGCCACACCGGGACAGAGCACAGATACGCAGTATTTT. This sequence joins TRBV2 and TRBJ2-3, with TRBD1 matching 7 bases. V lost 10 bases to trimming and J lost 0 bases; unmatched junction nucleotides: 4. CDR1 is SNHLY and CDR2 is FYNNEI in the germline V gene. The CDR3 spans 13 residues.

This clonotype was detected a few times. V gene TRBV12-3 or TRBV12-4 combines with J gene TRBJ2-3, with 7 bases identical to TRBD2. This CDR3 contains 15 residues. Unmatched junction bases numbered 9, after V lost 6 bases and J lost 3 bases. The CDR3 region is CASSPTRGVTDTQYF. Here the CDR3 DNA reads TGTGCCAGCAGCCCGACCCGGGGGGTTACAGATACGCAGTATTTT.

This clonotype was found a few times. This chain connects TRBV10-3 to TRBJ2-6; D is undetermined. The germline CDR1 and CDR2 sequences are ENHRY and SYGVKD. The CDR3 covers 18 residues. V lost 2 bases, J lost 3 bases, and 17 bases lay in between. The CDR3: CAISEVGPLLYGANVLTF. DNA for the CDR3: TGTGCCATCAGTGAGGTCGGGCCTTTGCTCTATGGGGCCAACGTCCTGACTTTC.

The CDR3 is CASSFPHGYTF. DNA for the CDR3: TGTGCCAGCAGTTTTCCTCATGGCTACACCTTC. J is TRBJ1-2 and V is TRBV6-6; D not resolved. The CDR3 runs to 11 residues. Germline V CDR1 and CDR2: MNHNY, SVGAGI (reference sequence). V lost 4 bases to trimming and J lost 6 bases, with 6 bases between them.

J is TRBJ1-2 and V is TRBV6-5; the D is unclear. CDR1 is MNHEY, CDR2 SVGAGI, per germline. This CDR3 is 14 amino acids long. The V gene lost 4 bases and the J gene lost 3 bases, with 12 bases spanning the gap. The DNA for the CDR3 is TGTGCCAGCAGTTTGGTGGGAAATCACTATGGCTACACCTTC. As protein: CASSLVGNHYGYTF.

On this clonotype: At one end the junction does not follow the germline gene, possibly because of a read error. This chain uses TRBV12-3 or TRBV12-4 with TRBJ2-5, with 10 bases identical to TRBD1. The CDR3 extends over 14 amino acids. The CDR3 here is CVSSPGQGQETQYF. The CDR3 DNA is TGTGTCAGCAGCCCGGGACAGGGGCAAGAGACCCAGTACTTC.

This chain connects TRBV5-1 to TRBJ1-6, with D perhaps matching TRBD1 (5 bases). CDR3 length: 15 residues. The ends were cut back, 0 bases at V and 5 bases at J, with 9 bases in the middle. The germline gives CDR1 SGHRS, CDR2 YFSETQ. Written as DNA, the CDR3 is TGCGCCAGCAGCTTGGATGGCAGGGATAATTCACCCCTCCACTTT. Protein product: CASSLDGRDNSPLHF.

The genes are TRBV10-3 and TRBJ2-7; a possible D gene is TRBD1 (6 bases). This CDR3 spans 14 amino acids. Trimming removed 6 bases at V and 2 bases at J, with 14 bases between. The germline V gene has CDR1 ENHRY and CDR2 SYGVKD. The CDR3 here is CAIRGDTGPYEQYF. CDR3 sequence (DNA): TGTGCCATCAGGGGAGACACAGGGCCCTACGAGCAGTACTTC.

CDR3 sequence reads: CASSPPLSGTDTQYF. Written as DNA, the CDR3 is TGTGCCAGCTCACCACCACTGTCGGGGACAGATACGCAGTATTTT. The chain employs TRBV18 and TRBJ2-3; TRBD2 is a possible D gene (5 bases). The CDR3 has 15 amino acids. Trimming stripped 0 bases from V and 3 bases from J, with 10 bases between. Germline V gene sequence: CDR1 KGHSH, CDR2 LQKENI.

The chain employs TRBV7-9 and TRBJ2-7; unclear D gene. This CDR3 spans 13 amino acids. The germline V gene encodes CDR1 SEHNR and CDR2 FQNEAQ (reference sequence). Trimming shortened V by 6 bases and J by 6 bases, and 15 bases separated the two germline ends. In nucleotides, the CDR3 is TGTGCCAGCAGTTCCGCGGTAGCTAGCGAGCAGTACTTC. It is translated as CASSSAVASEQYF.

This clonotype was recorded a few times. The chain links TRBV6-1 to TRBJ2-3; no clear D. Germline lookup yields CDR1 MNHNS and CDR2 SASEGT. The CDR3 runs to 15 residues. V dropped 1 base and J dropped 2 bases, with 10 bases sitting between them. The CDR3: CASSEDVGLTDTQYF. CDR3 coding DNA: TGTGCCAGCAGTGAAGACGTGGGTCTCACAGATACGCAGTATTTT.

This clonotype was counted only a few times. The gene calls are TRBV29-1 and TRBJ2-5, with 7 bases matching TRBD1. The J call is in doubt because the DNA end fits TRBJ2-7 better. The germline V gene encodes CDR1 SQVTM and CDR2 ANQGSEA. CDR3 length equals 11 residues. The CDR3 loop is CSVGDRYEQYF. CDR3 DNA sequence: TGCAGCGTTGGGGACAGATACGAGCAGTACTTC.

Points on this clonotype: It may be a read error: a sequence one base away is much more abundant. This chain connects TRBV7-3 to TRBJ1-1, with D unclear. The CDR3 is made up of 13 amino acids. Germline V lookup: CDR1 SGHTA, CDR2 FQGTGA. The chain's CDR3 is CASGLEVNTEAFF. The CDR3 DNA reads TGTGCCAGCGGCTTAGAGGTGAACACTGAAGCTTTCTTT.

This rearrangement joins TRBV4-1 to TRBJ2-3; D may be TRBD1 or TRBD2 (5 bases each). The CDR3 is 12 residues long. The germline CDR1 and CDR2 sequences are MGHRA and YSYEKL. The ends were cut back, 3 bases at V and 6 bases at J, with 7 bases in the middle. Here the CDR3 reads CASSQGDDTQYF. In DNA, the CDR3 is TGCGCCAGCAGCCAGGGGGATGATACGCAGTATTTT.

CDR3 protein: CASSYKGGYEQYF. The CDR3 DNA reads TGTGCCAGCAGTTATAAGGGGGGCTACGAGCAGTACTTC. The rearrangement links TRBV28 to TRBJ2-1; the D gene could be TRBD1 or TRBD2 (6 bases each). The DNA end is more similar to TRBJ2-7, so the J call may be wrong. The CDR3 is 13 residues long. Looked up from germline, CDR1 is MDHEN and CDR2 is SYDVKM.

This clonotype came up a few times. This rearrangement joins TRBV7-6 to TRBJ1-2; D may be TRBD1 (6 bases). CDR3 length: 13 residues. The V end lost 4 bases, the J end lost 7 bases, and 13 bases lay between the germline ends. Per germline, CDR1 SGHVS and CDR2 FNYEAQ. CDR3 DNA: TGTGCCAGCAGCTCAACAGGGCCGGGTGGCTACACCTTC. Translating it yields CASSSTGPGGYTF.